This T cell receptor beta chain was sequenced for a study of cytomegalovirus exposure and HLA in healthy donors (dated by TCRdb to about 2017). For the study in its entirety: An earlier analysis of 587 of the donors reported roughly 270 Gb of sequence data and 100 million to 130 million unique TCR beta sequences from approximately 180 million T cells. An early release covering around 630 HLA-typed donors comprised 300 to 350 gigabases of sequencing data and around 80 million unique TCR sequences. Of the roughly 400 genotyped donors, 65% to 90% fell in the genetic ancestry cluster associated with self-reported Caucasian donors. The study aimed to test whether signatures of past pathogen exposure could be identified by cataloging public T cell receptors. The study profiled the T cell repertoires of 500 to 800 subjects by immunosequencing and related them to cytomegalovirus serostatus. Along with the approximately 700-subject first cohort, a separate validation cohort of around 110 different subjects was used. High-throughput TCR immunosequencing, statistical association of individual TCRs with disease status, and machine learning were combined to predict cytomegalovirus infection status. A later analysis re-examined previously published TCR beta repertoires from hundreds of donors and added high-resolution HLA genotyping to investigate patterns of TCR occurrence. Rather than using new phenotypic data, the later analysis identified candidate immune exposures from TCR beta sequences and from how often those sequences occurred across donors. In an earlier analysis of 500 to 650 of the donors, high-throughput TCR beta sequencing was used to judge whether each TCR beta V gene segment behaved as functional or pseudogenic. Donor age, sex, ethnicity and CMV serostatus were compiled together with the repertoire data. In a later genetic analysis, genome-wide SNP genotypes for about 55% of the roughly 670 donors were used, and that subset was treated as a discovery cohort. Every discovery cohort repertoire had been produced on one sequencing platform. Class I and class II HLA loci were covered by the typing at four-digit resolution. Typing coverage differed by locus: A, B, C, DRB1 and DQB1 were typed in roughly 620-640 donors, DQA1 in about 510, DPA1 in around 600, and DPB1 in approximately 450. About 5 DR-DQ haplotypes were handled as single units for association and clustering, since linkage in the cohort was strong. Among 300 to 450 genotyped donors of the cohort, an average of about 240,000 unique TCR beta nucleotide sequences were sequenced per donor, 15% to 20% of them non-productive.

A word on this clone: Its target antigen remains unknown. Base qualities are missing; no much larger clone stands one base away.

The cohort was made up of approximately 700 healthy bone marrow donors. Cohort members were all nominally healthy when sampled, although unrecorded immune exposures were likely present. The donor tested CMV seronegative, placing the donor among the 350 to 400 seronegative members of the cohort. A peripheral blood sample was collected from each donor, and TCR beta sequencing was performed on peripheral blood mononuclear cells. The Qiagen DNeasy Blood Extraction Kit was used to extract genomic DNA from the blood cell samples. To prepare the library, the immunoSEQ multiplex PCR assay was applied. The multiplex PCR relied on a mix of 60 forward primers for TCR Vbeta segments and 13 reverse primers for TCR Jbeta segments. The CDR3 region of rearranged TCR beta genes was amplified from genomic DNA with a multiplex PCR assay. On the Illumina HiSeq System, the amplified TCR beta libraries were sequenced as 87-base-pair reads. In the original analysis: Across the 700 or so repertoires, a later analysis counted about 81 million unique TCR beta chains, roughly 11 million of which were shared by at least two donors. Raw reads were error-corrected and collapsed into unique sequences with a nearest-neighbor algorithm that merged closely related sequences to remove PCR and sequencing errors. Alignment of CDR3 sequences to IMGT reference sequences was used to assign V, D and J gene segments. For a sequence to be retained, a match of at least six nucleotides to both a V gene segment and a J gene segment was required. Rearrangements were classified as productive when the CDR3 lacked stop codons and remained in frame with V and J, and all other rearrangements were classified as non-productive. Following IMGT convention, CDR3 was defined as the stretch from the second conserved V-encoded cysteine to the conserved J-encoded phenylalanine. In an earlier analysis of 550 to 650 of the donors, sequences lacking an unambiguous match to a single V gene segment were excluded. In an earlier analysis of a few hundred of the donors, V segments were called functional above 56.7% productive rearrangements and were called segregating when the between-donor standard deviation exceeded 5%. A statistical classification framework was developed to diagnose cytomegalovirus status using the catalog of TCR beta chain sequences. V and J gene assignment, in a later analysis, came from comparing TCR nucleotide sequences with IMGT/GENE-DB human TR gene sequences. A later analysis assigned CDR3 sequences and most-parsimonious VDJ recombination scenarios with the TCRdist pipeline. A later analysis defined each TCR beta chain by its CDR3 amino acid sequence plus V-gene family, and excluded reads lacking a unique V-gene family. As a way to deal with suspected cross-contamination and a sequencing artifact, a later analysis dropped hundreds of nucleotide sequences that were highly shared and had low generation probability. In a later analysis, a clonal expansion index for each public chain was calculated from normalized within-repertoire ranks of inferred template counts. In a later analysis, generation probabilities were computed using a VDJ recombination model fitted to out-of-frame rearrangements, and the results were checked against IGoR. A later analysis scored TCR-TCR, TCR-HLA and TCR-CMV co-occurrence with hypergeometric tests, applying a repertoire-size bias correction to TCR pairs. A later analysis estimated false discovery rates by permuting HLA or CMV assignments 20 times. In a later analysis, co-occurring TCRs were grouped using DBSCAN, and TCRdist sequence similarity was added for clustering within HLA-allele-positive subsets. For co-occurrence clustering, repertoires with fewer than 30,000 or more than 120,000 public chains were excluded, along with roughly 5 repertoires with anomalous nucleotide sharing. TCRdb holds this immuneACCESS table with in-frame rearrangements only. Some clones are missing; in checked studies, unresolved V genes explain under half, and the rest has no known cause. The DNA was the basis for D and trimming; V, J and clone size are from that table. Here the sample has tens of thousands of clones; approximately 68% occur a single time. Roughly 6.3% of the sample lies in the top ten.

The germline ends are 9 bases apart after V is trimmed by 3 bases and J by 3 bases. The CDR3, from cysteine to phenylalanine, totals 12 residues. The only DNA kept is the CDR3, 36 bases in frame from the first base. CDR1 and CDR2, per the germline V gene, are SQVTM and ANQGSEA. Study-wide conclusions, independent of this receptor: In this cohort, only TCR beta chains were sequenced, and detectable features were limited by the absence of alpha or paired-chain data. The study listed 164 TCR beta chains as associated with cytomegalovirus. It was suggested by the authors that the approach could potentially be generalized to other disease states and immunological phenotypes. Most CMV-associated TCR beta chains appeared to be HLA-restricted in a later analysis, and the HLA associations seemed to be driven largely by CMV exposure. The 87-base-pair reads could not distinguish some IMGT-functional V segments, including TRBV6-2 and TRBV6-3, so those segments were excluded. A later analysis found that HLA-associated TCR beta chains were more clonally expanded and had lower generation probabilities than equally common non-associated chains. When HLA alleles, especially DR and DQ, strongly co-occurred, attributing TCR associations to individual alleles was difficult. Linkage disequilibrium might explain the correlated functional status among segregating V segments, but an unknown experimental factor could not be excluded. The only immune exposure information available for the cohort was CMV serostatus. Cytomegalovirus status was reported to be diagnosed by the classifier with high specificity and sensitivity in both the original and validation cohorts. Compared with the approximately 670-donor mean, donors in an Asian-associated ancestry cluster had fewer N-insertions in productive TCRs, according to a later genetic analysis. A later genetic analysis associated a missense DCLRE1C variant with V-gene and J-gene trimming of TCR beta chains, and an independent cohort replicated the association. Sequencing depth was assumed to be roughly uniform across donors in the presence/absence analyses, though that assumption may not hold. A further reported finding was that TCR beta sequences accurately predicted the HLA-A and HLA-B alleles for most subjects in the first cohort. A later analysis associated 16,951 TCR beta sequences with specific HLA alleles at a false discovery rate of 0.05. A later analysis found that TCR association rates varied across HLA loci, with DRB1 alleles showing the most associated TCRs and HLA-C alleles the fewest. While some public TCRs were present in many individuals, most TCR sequences turned up only very rarely across donors. A few of the identified cytomegalovirus-associated TCR beta chains were confirmed in vitro to be specific for cytomegalovirus antigens. Several of the top co-occurrence clusters appeared to be linked to parvovirus B19, influenza, CMV and Epstein-Barr virus, according to a later analysis. A cluster of highly shared sequence variants was judged likely to be a technical artifact of the sequencing pipeline. Because counts were too low, approximately 15 rarely observed V segments, including chromosome 9 orphons, were excluded from the earlier analysis of some 540 of the donors. In an earlier analysis of around 500 of the donors, most TCR beta V segments appeared in productive rearrangements about 87% or about 30% of the time, broadly matching IMGT annotations. Because HLA typing was missing for some donors at each locus, association tests included only the typed subset.

The V and J genes are TRBV29-1 and TRBJ2-7; the D gene cannot be resolved reliably. The receptor was isolated from a man aged 25-45 years in good health and CMV-seronegative. The specimen was PBMCs. Read as DNA, the sequence is TGCAGCGTTGACGGAGCGAACTACGAGCAGTACTTC. Its translation is CSVDGANYEQYF.